A selection of T cell receptor beta chains follows, all from one sample in a study of blood T cell repertoires in COVID-19. Assay: immunoSEQ multiplex PCR; the TCRdb copy retains only in-frame clones and omits some. The table lists 350,000 to 450,000 clones, around 87% of them singletons. Sample: peripheral blood. The receptor source for this set is a woman aged 55-69 years with COVID-19, enrolled during active disease. CDR3s include the opening cysteine and the closing phenylalanine or tryptophan. A D gene is named only where the DNA matches it firmly. Size tells how often a clone was seen (once, few, many) or the class of an expanded clone, and some rows leave it out.

clone size	D gene	V gene	CDR3 length	J gene	CDR3 protein	CDR3 DNA
-	-	TRBV5-1	15	TRBJ2-7	CASSSGRGLVEEQYF	TGCGCCAGCAGCTCTGGCAGGGGCTTAGTAGAAGAGCAGTACTTC
once	-	TRBV27	16	TRBJ1-4	CASSLSYLPGNEKLFF	TGTGCCAGCAGTTTATCGTACCTGCCAGGGAATGAAAAACTGTTTTTT
-	TRBD1	TRBV5-6	17	TRBJ2-3	CASKRTGATPSTDTQYF	TGTGCCAGCAAACGGACAGGGGCCACCCCGAGCACAGATACGCAGTATTTT
-	TRBD2	TRBV7-7	14	TRBJ2-2	CASSLRGGTGELFF	TGTGCTAGCAGCCTTCGGGGGGGAACCGGGGAGCTGTTTTTT
few	TRBD1	TRBV14	15	TRBJ2-5	CASSQQTGQQETQYF	TGTGCCAGCAGCCAACAGACAGGGCAGCAAGAGACCCAGTACTTC
-	-	TRBV18	13	TRBJ1-5	CASSPGLDQPQHF	TGTGCCAGCTCACCAGGGCTTGACCAGCCCCAGCATTTT
-	TRBD2	TRBV4-2	17	TRBJ2-3	CASSRTSGIGGTDTQYF	TGTGCCAGCAGCCGGACTAGCGGGATAGGTGGCACAGATACGCAGTATTTT
-	-	TRBV3-1/TRBV3-2	14	TRBJ1-1	CASSQDHGGTEAFF	TGTGCCAGCAGCCAAGATCACGGCGGGACTGAAGCTTTCTTT
-	TRBD2	TRBV5-1	15	TRBJ2-1	CASSPSGGPNNEQFF	TGCGCCAGCAGCCCTAGCGGGGGACCTAACAATGAGCAGTTCTTC
-	TRBD1	TRBV7-2	14	TRBJ2-7	CASIRDRGLHEQYF	TGTGCCAGCATCCGGGACAGGGGGCTTCACGAGCAGTACTTC
-	TRBD1	TRBV9	14	TRBJ2-5	CASSLSTGQETQYF	TGTGCCAGCAGCCTATCGACAGGGCAAGAGACCCAGTACTTC
few	-	TRBV5-1	15	TRBJ2-7	CASSPEGTRTYEQYF	TGCGCCAGCAGCCCGGAAGGGACACGGACCTACGAGCAGTACTTC
once	-	TRBV4-1	18	TRBJ2-3	CASSHGGVRRGSTDTQYF	TGCGCCAGCAGCCATGGCGGGGTTCGTCGGGGTAGCACAGATACGCAGTATTTT
-	-	TRBV7-3	14	TRBJ2-3	CASSFLGGPDTQYF	TGTGCCAGCAGCTTCCTCGGGGGGCCAGATACGCAGTATTTT
-	-	TRBV6-5	12	TRBJ2-7	CASSARDYEQYF	TGTGCCAGCAGCGCGAGGGACTACGAGCAGTACTTC
few	-	TRBV6-5	14	TRBJ1-1	CASSYSWGLTEAFF	TGTGCCAGCAGTTACTCATGGGGGCTAACTGAAGCTTTCTTT
-	-	TRBV18	16	TRBJ2-2	CASSPDPRGNTGELFF	TGTGCCAGCTCACCAGATCCCAGGGGGAACACCGGGGAGCTGTTTTTT
-	TRBD1	TRBV28	14	TRBJ1-1	CASRALHRGTEAFF	TGTGCCAGCAGAGCGCTTCACAGGGGCACTGAAGCTTTCTTT
-	-	TRBV5-1	16	TRBJ2-1	CASSLPTGSSYNEQFF	TGCGCCAGCAGCTTGCCTACAGGGAGCTCCTACAATGAGCAGTTCTTC
-	-	TRBV5-1	14	TRBJ1-4	CASSPTTTNEKLFF	TGCGCCAGCAGCCCGACAACAACTAATGAAAAACTGTTTTTT